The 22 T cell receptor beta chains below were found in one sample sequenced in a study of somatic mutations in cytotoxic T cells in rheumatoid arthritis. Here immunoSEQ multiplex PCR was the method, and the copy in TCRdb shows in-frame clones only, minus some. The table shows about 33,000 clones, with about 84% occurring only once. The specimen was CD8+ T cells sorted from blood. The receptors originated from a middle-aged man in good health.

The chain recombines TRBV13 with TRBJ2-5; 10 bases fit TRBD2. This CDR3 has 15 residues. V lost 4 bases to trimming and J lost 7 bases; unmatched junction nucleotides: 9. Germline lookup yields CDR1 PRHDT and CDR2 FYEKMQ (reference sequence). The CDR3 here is CASSSGLADATTQYF. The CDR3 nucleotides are TGTGCCAGCAGCTCTGGACTAGCGGACGCCACGACCCAGTACTTC.

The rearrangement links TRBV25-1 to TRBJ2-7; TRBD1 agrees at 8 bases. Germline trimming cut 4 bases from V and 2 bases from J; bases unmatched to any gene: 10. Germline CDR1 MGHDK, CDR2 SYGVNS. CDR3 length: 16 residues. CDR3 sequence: CASSGGDRQPTYEQYF. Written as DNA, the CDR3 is TGTGCCAGCAGTGGGGGGGACAGGCAACCCACCTACGAGCAGTACTTC.

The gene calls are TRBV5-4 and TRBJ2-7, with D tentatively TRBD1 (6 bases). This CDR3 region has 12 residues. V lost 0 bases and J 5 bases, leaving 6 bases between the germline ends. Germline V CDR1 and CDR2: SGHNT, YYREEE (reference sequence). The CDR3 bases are TGTGCCAGCAGCTTGGAGGGGGACGAGCAGTACTTC. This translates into CASSLEGDEQYF.

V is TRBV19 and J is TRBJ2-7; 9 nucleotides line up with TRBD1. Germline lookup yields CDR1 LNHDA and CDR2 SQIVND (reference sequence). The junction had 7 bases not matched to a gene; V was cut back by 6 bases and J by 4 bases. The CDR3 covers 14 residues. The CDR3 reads CASRPGQGGYEQYF. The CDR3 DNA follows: TGTGCCAGTAGACCGGGACAGGGAGGGTACGAGCAGTACTTC.

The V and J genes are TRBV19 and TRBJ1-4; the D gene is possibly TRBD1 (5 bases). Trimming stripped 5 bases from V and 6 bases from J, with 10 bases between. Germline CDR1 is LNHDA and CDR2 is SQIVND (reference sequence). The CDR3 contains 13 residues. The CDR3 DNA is TGTGCCAGTAGTGTGGACACGGATGAAAAACTGTTTTTT. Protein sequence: CASSVDTDEKLFF.

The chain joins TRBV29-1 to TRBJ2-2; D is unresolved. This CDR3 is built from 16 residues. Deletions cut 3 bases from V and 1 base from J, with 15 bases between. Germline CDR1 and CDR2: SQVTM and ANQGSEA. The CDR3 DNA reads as TGCAGCGTTGAGTTAGTCAAGGATCTGAACACCGGGGAGCTGTTTTTT. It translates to CSVELVKDLNTGELFF.

The CDR3 spells CASSLHRGRKGWTNYEQYF. Written as DNA, the CDR3 is TGTGCCAGCAGCCTCCACCGGGGTAGGAAAGGATGGACTAACTACGAGCAGTACTTC. The chain is built from TRBV21-1 and TRBJ2-7; the D call in the table, TRBD2, was not verified against the DNA. TRBV21-1 is a pseudogene segment. The length of the CDR3 is 19 residues.

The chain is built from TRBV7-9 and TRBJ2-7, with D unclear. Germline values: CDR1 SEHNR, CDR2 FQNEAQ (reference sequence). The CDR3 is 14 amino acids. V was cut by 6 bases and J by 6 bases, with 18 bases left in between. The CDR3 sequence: CASSLVAPRGEQYF. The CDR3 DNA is TGTGCCAGCAGTCTCGTAGCCCCCCGAGGCGAGCAGTACTTC.

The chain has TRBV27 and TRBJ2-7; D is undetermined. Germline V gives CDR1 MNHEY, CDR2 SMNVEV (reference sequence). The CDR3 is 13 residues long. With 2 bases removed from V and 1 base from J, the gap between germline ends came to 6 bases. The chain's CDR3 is CASSLGESYEQYF. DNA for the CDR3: TGTGCCAGCAGTTTAGGGGAATCCTACGAGCAGTACTTC.

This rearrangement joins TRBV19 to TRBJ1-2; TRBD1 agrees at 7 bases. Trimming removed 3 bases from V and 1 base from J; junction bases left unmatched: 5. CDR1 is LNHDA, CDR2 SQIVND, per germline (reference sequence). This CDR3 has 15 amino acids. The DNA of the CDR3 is TGTGCCAGTAGTATCGTTGCAGGGGGTAACTATGGCTACACCTTC. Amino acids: CASSIVAGGNYGYTF.

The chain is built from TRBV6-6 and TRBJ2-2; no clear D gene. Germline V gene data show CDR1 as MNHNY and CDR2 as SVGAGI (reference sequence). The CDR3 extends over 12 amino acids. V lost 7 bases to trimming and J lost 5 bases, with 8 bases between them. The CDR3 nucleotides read TGTGCCAGCACCATGGGTACCGGGGAGCTGTTTTTT. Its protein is CASTMGTGELFF.

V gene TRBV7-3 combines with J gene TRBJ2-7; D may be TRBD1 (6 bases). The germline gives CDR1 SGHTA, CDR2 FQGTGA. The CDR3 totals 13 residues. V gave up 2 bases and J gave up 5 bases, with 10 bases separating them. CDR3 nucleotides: TGTGCCAGCAGCTTAGGCCCAGGGGACGAGCAGTACTTC. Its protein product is CASSLGPGDEQYF.

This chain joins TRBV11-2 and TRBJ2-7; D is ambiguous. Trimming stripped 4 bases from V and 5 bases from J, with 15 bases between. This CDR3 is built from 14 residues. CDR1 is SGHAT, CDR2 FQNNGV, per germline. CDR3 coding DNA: TGTGCCAGCAGCTCAGACGGTCCCCTGGACGAGCAGTACTTC. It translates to CASSSDGPLDEQYF.

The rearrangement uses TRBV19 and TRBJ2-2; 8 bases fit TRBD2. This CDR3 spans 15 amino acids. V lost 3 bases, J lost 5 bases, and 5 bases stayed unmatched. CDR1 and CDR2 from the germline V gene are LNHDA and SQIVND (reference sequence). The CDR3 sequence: CASSIGLASTGELFF. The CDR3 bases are TGTGCCAGTAGTATCGGACTAGCAAGTACCGGGGAGCTGTTTTTT.

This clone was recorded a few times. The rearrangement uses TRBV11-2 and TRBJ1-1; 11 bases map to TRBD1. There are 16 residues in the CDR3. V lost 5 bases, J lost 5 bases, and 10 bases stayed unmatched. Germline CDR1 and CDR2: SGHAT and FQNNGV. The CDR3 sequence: CASSGRTGGAGTEAFF. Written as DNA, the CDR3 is TGTGCCAGCAGCGGAAGGACAGGGGGCGCGGGAACTGAAGCTTTCTTT. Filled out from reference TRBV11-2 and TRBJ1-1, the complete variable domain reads EAGVAQSPRYKIIEKRQSVAFWCNPISGHATLYWYQQILGQGPKLLIQFQNNGVVDDSQLPKDRFSAERLKGVDSTLKIQPAKLEDSAVYLCASSGRTGGAGTEAFFGQGTRLTVV.

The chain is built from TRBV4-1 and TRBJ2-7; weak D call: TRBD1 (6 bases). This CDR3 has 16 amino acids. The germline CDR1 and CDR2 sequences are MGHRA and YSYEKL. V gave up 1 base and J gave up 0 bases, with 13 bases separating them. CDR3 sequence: CASSQVWTAASYEQYF. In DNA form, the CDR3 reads TGCGCCAGCAGCCAAGTTTGGACAGCGGCCTCCTACGAGCAGTACTTC.

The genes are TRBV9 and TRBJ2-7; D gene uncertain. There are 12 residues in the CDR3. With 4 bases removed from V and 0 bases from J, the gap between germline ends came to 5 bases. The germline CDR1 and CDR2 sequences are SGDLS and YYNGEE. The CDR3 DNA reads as TGTGCCAGCAGCTCGAGCTCCTACGAGCAGTACTTC. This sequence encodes CASSSSSYEQYF.

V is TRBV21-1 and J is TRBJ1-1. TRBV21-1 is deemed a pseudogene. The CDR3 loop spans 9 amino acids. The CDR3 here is CARPGGAFF. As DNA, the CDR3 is TGTGCCAGACCGGGTGGGGCTTTCTTT.

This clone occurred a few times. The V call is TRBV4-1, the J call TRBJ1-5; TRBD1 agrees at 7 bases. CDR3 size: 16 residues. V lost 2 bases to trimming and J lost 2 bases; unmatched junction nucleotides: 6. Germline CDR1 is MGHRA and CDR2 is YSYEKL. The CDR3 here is CASSQRQGSGNQPQHF. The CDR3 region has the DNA TGCGCCAGCAGCCAAAGACAGGGATCGGGCAATCAGCCCCAGCATTTT.

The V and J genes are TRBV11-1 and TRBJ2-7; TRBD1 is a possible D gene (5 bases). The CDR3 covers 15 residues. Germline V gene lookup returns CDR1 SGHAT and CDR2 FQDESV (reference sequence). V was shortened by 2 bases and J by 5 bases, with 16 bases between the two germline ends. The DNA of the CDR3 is TGTGCCAGCAGCTTATGGGGCAGGGTCACCGACGAGCAGTACTTC. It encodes CASSLWGRVTDEQYF. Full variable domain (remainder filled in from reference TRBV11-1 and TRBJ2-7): EAEVAQSPRYKITEKSQAVAFWCDPISGHATLYWYRQILGQGPELLVQFQDESVVDDSQLPKDRFSAERLKGVDSTLKIQPAELGDSAMYLCASSLWGRVTDEQYFGPGTRLTVT.

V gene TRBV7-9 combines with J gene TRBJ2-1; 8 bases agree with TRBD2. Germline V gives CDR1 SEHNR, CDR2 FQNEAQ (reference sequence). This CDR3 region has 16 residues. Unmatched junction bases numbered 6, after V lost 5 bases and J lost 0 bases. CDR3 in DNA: TGTGCCAGCAGCCCAGCGGGAGTTTCCTCCTACAATGAGCAGTTCTTC. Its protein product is CASSPAGVSSYNEQFF.

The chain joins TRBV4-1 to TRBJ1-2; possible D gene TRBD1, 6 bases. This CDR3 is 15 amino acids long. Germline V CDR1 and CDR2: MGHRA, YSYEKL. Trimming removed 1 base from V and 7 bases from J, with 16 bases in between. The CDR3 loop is CASSQGWGGAAGYTF. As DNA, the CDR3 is TGCGCCAGCAGCCAAGGATGGGGGGGCGCAGCTGGCTACACCTTC.